This TCR beta chain was sequenced for a study of identical twins. Study outcomes and limitations: The models systematically underestimated how much out-of-frame TCR alpha was shared in monozygotic twins.

Note on this clonotype: The antigen is undetermined.

A universal primer site arose from template switching, and cDNA bore unique molecular identifiers. TCRdb independently ran MiXCR on the 5' RACE reads; one entry per CDR3 protein. The table has some 1,700,000 distinct CDR3 sequences, more than 30% seen once. The sequenced material came from cord blood. The sequence was obtained from a newborn girl in good health.

As DNA, the CDR3 is TGTGCCAGTGCAGCCGGGACTTCTCTGAATACGCAGTATTTT. Protein: CASAAGTSLNTQYF. The chain recombines TRBV19 with TRBJ2-3, with a weak D call TRBD2 (6 bases). The CDR3 runs 14 residues. Trimming took 8 bases from V and 7 from J, leaving 19 bases between them. Germline CDR1 is LNHDA and CDR2 is SQIVND (reference sequence).